These 3 T cell receptor beta chains were all obtained from the same sample, sequenced in a study of blood T cell repertoires in COVID-19. Some clones are missing from TCRdb's copy, which holds only in-frame ones; the method was immunoSEQ multiplex PCR. The data contain about 230,000 clones, about nine tenths of them seen just once; the ten biggest clones take up roughly 10%. Sequenced material: peripheral blood. Receptor source: a man in his fifties with COVID-19, enrolled during active disease.

This clone was seen only once. This chain joins TRBV5-1 and TRBJ2-1, with TRBD2 matching over 8 bases. Trimming at V came to 2 bases and at J to 0 bases, leaving 1 base not matched to a gene. The V gene's germline CDR1 is SGHRS and CDR2 YFSETQ. This CDR3 is 15 amino acids long. CDR3 residues: CASSFSGSSYNEQFF. In DNA, the CDR3 is TGCGCCAGCAGCTTCAGCGGGAGCTCCTACAATGAGCAGTTCTTC.

This rearrangement joins TRBV7-8 to TRBJ2-2; D may be TRBD1 (5 bases). The CDR3 sequence is 19 residues long. The germline CDR1 and CDR2 sequences are SGHVS and FQNEAQ. The V and J ends lost 1 base and 3 bases respectively, with 21 bases between them. This CDR3 is CASSLVAGQSSRYTGELFF. The CDR3 bases are TGTGCCAGCAGCTTAGTCGCAGGGCAGTCCAGCCGATACACCGGGGAGCTGTTTTTT.

V gene TRBV28 combines with J gene TRBJ1-6, with 7 bases that match TRBD1. The CDR3 sequence is 12 residues long. The V gene end was trimmed by 10 bases and the J gene end by 6 bases; junction bases not matched to a gene: 3. Germline lookup yields CDR1 MDHEN and CDR2 SYDVKM. The CDR3: CATGTVNSPLHF. For the CDR3, the DNA is TGTGCCACAGGGACAGTTAATTCACCCCTCCACTTT.